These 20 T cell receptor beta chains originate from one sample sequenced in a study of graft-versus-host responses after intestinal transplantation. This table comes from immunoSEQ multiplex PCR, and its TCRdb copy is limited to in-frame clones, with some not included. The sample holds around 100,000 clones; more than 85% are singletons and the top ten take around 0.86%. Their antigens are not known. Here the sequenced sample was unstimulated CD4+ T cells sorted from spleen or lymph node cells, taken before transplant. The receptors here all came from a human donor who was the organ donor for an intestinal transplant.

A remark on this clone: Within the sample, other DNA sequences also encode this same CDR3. CDR3 DNA sequence: TGTGCCAGCAGCTTAGTGGGGGGCGCCAATGAAAAACTGTTTTTT. It encodes CASSLVGGANEKLFF. The chain employs TRBV7-9 and TRBJ1-4; D possibly corresponds to TRBD1 (6 bases). Germline CDR1 reads SEHNR; CDR2 reads FQNEAQ (reference sequence). V was shortened by 1 base and J by 5 bases, with 11 bases between the two germline ends. CDR3 size: 15 residues.

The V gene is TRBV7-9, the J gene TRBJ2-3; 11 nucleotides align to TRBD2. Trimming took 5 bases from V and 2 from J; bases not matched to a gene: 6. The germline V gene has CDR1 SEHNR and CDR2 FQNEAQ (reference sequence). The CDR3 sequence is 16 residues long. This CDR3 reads CASSVGTSGFTDTQYF. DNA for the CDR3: TGTGCCAGCAGCGTAGGGACTAGCGGATTCACAGATACGCAGTATTTT.

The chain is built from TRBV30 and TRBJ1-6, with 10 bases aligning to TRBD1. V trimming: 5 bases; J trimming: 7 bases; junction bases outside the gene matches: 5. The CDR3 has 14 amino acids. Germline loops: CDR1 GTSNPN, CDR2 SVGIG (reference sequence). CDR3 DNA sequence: TGTGCCTGGGGACAGGGGGTCGGAAATTCACCCCTCCACTTT. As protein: CAWGQGVGNSPLHF.

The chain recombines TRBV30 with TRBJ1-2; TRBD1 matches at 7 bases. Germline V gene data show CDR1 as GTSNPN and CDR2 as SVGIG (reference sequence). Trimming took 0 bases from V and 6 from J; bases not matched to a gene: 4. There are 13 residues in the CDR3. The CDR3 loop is CAWSVLRGDGYTF. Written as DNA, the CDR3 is TGTGCCTGGAGTGTCCTCAGGGGGGATGGCTACACCTTC.

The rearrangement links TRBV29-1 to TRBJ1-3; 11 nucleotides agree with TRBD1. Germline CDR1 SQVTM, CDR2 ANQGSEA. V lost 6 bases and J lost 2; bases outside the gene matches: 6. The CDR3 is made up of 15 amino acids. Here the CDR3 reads CSVGGQGAPGNTIYF. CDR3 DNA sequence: TGCAGCGTCGGCGGACAGGGGGCCCCTGGAAACACCATATATTTT. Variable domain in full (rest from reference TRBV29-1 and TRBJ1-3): SAVISQKPSRDICQRGTSLTIQCQVDSQVTMMFWYRQQPGQSLTLIATANQGSEATYESGFVIDKFPISRPNLTFSTLTVSNMSPEDSSIYLCSVGGQGAPGNTIYFGEGSWLTVV.

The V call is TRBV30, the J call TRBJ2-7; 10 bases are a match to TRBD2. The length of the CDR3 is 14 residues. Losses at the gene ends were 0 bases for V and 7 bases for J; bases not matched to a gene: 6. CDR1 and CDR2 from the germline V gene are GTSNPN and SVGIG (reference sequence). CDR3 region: CAWSVLAGVSEQYF. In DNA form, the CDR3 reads TGTGCCTGGAGTGTTCTAGCGGGGGTCTCGGAGCAGTACTTC. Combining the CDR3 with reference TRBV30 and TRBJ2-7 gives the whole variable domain SQTIHQWPATLVQPVGSPLSLECTVEGTSNPNLYWYRQAAGRGLQLLFYSVGIGQISSEVPQNLSASRPQDRQFILSSKKLLLSDSGFYLCAWSVLAGVSEQYFGPGTRLTVT.

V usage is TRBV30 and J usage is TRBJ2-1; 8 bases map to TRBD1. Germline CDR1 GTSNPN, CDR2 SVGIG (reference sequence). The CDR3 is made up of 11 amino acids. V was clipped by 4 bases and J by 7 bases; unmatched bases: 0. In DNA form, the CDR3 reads TGTGCCTGGAACAGGGGGAATGAGCAGTTCTTC. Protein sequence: CAWNRGNEQFF. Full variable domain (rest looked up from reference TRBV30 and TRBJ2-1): SQTIHQWPATLVQPVGSPLSLECTVEGTSNPNLYWYRQAAGRGLQLLFYSVGIGQISSEVPQNLSASRPQDRQFILSSKKLLLSDSGFYLCAWNRGNEQFFGPGTRLTVL.

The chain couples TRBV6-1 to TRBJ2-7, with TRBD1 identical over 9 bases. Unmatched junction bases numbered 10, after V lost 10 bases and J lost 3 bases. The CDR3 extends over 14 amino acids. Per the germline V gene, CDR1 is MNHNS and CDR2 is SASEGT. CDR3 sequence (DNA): TGTGCCATTTCCTTCGGGACAGGGATCTACGAGCAGTACTTC. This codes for CAISFGTGIYEQYF.

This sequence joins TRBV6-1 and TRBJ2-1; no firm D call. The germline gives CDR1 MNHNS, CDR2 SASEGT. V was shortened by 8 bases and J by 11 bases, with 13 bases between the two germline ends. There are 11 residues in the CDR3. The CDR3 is CASQATPKQFF. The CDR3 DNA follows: TGTGCCAGCCAGGCGACCCCTAAGCAGTTCTTC.

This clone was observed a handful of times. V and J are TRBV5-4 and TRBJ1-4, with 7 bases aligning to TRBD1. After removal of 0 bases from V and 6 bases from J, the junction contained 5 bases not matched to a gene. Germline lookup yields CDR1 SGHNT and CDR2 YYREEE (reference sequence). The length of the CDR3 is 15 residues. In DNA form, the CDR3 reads TGTGCCAGCAGCTTGGACAGGGGATTGGATGAAAAACTGTTTTTT. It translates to CASSLDRGLDEKLFF. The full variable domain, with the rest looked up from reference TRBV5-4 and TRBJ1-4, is ETGVTQSPTHLIKTRGQQVTLRCSSQSGHNTVSWYQQALGQGPQFIFQYYREEENGRGNFPPRFSGLQFPNYSSELNVNALELDDSALYLCASSLDRGLDEKLFFGSGTQLSVL.

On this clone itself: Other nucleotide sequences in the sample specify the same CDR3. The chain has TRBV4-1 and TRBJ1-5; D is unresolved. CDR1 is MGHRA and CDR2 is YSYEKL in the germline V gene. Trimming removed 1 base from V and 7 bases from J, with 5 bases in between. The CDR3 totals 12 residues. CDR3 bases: TGCGCCAGCAGCCAAGGAGGACAGCCCCAGCATTTT. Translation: CASSQGGQPQHF.

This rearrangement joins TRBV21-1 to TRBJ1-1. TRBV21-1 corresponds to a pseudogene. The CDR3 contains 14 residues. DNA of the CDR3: TGTGCCAGCAGCTTCCAGGGAGGTGGCACTGAAGCTTTCTTT. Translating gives CASSFQGGGTEAFF.

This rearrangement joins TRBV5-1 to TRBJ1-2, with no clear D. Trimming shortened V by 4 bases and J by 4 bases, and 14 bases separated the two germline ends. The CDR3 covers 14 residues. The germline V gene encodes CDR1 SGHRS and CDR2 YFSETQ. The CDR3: CASSAREGPYGYTF. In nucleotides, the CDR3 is TGCGCCAGCAGCGCCCGGGAGGGTCCCTATGGCTACACCTTC. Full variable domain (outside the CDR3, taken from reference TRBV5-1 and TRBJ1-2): KAGVTQTPRYLIKTRGQQVTLSCSPISGHRSVSWYQQTPGQGLQFLFEYFSETQRNKGNFPGRFSGRQFSNSRSEMNVSTLELGDSALYLCASSAREGPYGYTFGSGTRLTVV.

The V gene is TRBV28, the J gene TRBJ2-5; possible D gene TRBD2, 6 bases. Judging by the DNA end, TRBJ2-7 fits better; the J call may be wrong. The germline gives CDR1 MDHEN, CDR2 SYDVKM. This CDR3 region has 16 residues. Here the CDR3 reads CASSLFFGGSSYEQYF. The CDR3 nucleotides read TGTGCCAGCAGTTTATTTTTCGGGGGAAGCTCCTACGAGCAGTACTTC.

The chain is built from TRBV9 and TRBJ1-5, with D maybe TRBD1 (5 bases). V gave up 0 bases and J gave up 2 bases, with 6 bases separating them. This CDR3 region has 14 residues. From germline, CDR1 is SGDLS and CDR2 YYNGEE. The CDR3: CASSVGGGNQPQHF. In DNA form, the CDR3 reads TGTGCCAGCAGCGTAGGGGGGGGCAATCAGCCCCAGCATTTT.

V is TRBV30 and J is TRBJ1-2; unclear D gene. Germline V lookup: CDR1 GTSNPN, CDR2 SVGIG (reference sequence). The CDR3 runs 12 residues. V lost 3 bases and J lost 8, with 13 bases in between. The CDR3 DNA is TGTGCCTGGAGGACCTATCCAAAGGGCTACACCTTC. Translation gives CAWRTYPKGYTF. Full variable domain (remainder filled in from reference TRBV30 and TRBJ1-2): SQTIHQWPATLVQPVGSPLSLECTVEGTSNPNLYWYRQAAGRGLQLLFYSVGIGQISSEVPQNLSASRPQDRQFILSSKKLLLSDSGFYLCAWRTYPKGYTFGSGTRLTVV.

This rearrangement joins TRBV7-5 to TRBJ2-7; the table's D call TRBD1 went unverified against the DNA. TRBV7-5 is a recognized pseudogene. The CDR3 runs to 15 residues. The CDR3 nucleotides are TGTGTCAGAAGCTTAGTAGGACAGGGAGGCCACGAGCAGTACTTC. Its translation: CVRSLVGQGGHEQYF.

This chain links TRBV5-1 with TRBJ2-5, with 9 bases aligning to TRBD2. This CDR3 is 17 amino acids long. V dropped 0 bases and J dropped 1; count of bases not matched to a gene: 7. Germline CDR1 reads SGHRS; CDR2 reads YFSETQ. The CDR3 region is CASSLGLAGGIQETQYF. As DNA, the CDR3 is TGCGCCAGCAGCTTGGGTCTCGCGGGGGGGATCCAAGAGACCCAGTACTTC.

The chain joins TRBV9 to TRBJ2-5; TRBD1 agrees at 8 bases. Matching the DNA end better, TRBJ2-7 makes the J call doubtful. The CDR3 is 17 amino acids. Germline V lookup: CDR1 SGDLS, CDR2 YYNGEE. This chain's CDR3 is CASSVVPYPGQAYEQYF. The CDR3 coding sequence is TGTGCCAGCAGCGTAGTTCCCTACCCGGGACAGGCCTACGAGCAGTACTTC.

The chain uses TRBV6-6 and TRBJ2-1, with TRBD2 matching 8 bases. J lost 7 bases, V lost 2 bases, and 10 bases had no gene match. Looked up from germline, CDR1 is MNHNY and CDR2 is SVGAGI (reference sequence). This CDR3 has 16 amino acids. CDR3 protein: CASSYAYFAGGNEQFF. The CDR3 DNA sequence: TGTGCCAGCAGTTACGCCTACTTTGCGGGGGGAAATGAGCAGTTCTTC.